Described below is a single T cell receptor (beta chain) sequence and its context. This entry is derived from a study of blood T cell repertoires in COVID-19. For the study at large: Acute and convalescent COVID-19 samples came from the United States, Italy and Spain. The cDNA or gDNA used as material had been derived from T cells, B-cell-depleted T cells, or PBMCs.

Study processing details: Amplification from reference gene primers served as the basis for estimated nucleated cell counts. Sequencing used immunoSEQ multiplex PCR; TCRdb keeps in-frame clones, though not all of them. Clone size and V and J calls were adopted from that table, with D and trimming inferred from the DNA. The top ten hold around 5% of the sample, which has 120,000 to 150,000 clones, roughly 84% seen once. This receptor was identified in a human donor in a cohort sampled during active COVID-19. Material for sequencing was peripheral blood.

CDR3 in DNA: TGCAGCGTTGAACCCGGGAACACTGAAGCTTTCTTT. Protein product: CSVEPGNTEAFF. V usage is TRBV29-1 and J usage is TRBJ1-1; D is uncertain. This CDR3 region has 12 residues. Germline V lookup: CDR1 SQVTM, CDR2 ANQGSEA. Trimming took 2 bases from V and 1 from J, leaving 5 bases between them.